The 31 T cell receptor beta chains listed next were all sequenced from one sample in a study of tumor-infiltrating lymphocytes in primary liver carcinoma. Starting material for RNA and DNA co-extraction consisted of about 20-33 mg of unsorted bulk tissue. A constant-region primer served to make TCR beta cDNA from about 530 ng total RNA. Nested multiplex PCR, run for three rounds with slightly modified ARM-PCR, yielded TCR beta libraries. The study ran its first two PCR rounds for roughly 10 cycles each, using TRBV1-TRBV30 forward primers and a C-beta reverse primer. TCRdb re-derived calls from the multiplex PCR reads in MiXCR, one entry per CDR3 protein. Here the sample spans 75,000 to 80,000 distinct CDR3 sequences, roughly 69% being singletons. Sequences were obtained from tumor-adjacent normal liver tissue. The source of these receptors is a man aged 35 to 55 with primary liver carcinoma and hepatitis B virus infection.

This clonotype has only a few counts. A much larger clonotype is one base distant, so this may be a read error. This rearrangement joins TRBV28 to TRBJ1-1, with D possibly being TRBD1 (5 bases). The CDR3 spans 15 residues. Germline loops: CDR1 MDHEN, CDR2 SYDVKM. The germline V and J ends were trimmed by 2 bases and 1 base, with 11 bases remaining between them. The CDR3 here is CASSLRQLKNTEAFF. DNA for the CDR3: TGTGCCAGCAGTTTAAGACAGCTTAAGAACACTGAAGCTTTCTTT.

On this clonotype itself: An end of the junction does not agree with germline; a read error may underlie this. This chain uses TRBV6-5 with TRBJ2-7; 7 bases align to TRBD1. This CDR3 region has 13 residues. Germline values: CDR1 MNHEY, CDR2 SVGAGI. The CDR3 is CANTPDRAYEQYF. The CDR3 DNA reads TGCGCCAACACCCCCGACAGGGCCTACGAGCAGTACTTC.

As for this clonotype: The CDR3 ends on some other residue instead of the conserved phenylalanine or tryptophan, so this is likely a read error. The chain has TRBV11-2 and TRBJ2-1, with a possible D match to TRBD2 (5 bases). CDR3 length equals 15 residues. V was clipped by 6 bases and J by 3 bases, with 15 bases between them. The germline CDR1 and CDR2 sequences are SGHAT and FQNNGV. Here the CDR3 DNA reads TGTGCCAGCAGAACCGGGCCTAGCAGCTACAATGAGCAGTTCTTA. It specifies CASRTGPSSYNEQFL.

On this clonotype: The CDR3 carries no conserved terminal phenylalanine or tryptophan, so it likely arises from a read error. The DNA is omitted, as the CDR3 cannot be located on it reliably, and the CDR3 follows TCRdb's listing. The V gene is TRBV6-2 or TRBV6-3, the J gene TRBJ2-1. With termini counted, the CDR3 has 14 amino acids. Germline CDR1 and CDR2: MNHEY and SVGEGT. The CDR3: CASSYGSYSREHFL.

CDR3 in amino acids: CASSFTGGEDTQYF. CDR3 nucleotide sequence: TGTGCCAGCAGTTTCACAGGGGGTGAGGATACGCAGTATTTT. V gene TRBV12-3 or TRBV12-4 combines with J gene TRBJ2-3, with TRBD1 identical over 8 bases. This CDR3 region has 14 residues. Trimming removed 3 bases from V and 6 bases from J; junction bases left unmatched: 5.

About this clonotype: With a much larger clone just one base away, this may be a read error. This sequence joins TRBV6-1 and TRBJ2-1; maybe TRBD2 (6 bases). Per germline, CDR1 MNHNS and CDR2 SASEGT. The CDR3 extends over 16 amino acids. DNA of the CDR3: TGTGACAGCACCCCTTATCTTAGCGGAGGCTACAATGAGCAGTTCTTC. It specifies CDSTPYLSGGYNEQFF.

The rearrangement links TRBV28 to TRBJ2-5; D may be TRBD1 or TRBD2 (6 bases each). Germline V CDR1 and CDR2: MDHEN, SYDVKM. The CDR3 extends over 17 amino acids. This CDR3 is CASGQVRGRMRLETQYF. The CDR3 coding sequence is TGTGCTAGCGGCCAGGTCCGGGGGCGCATGAGGTTGGAGACCCAGTACTTC.

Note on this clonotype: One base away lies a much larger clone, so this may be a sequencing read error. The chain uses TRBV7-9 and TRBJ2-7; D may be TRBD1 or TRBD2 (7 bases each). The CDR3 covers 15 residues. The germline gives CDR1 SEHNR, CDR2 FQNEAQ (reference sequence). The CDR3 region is CASSHPRGGKYEKYF. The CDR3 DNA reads TGTGCCAGCAGCCATCCCAGGGGGGGGAAATACGAGAAGTACTTC.

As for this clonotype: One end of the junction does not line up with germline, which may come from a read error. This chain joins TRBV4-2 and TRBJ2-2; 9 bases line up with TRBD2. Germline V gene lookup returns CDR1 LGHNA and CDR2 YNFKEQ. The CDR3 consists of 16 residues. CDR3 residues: CTSSQDLAGNTGELFF. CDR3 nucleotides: TGTACCAGCAGCCAAGACCTAGCGGGGAACACCGGGGAGTTGTTTTTT.

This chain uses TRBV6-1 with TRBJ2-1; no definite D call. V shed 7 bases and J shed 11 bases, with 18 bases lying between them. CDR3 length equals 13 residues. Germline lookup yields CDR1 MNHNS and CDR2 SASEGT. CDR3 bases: TGTGCCAGCACTGATACGGACCCTATGAAGCAGTTCTTC. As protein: CASTDTDPMKQFF.

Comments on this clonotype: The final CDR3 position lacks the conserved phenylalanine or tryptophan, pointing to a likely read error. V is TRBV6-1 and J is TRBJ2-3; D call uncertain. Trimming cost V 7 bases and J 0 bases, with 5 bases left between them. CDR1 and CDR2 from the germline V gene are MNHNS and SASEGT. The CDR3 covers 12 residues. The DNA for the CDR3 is TGTGCCAGCAAGCCCAGCACAGATACGCAGTATTAT. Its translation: CASKPSTDTQYY.

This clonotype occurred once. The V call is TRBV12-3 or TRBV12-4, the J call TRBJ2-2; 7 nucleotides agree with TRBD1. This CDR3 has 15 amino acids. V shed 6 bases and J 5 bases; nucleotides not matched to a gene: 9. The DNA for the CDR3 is TGTGCCAGCAGCCATGGACAGGATAGGACCGGGGAGCTGTTTTTT. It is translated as CASSHGQDRTGELFF.

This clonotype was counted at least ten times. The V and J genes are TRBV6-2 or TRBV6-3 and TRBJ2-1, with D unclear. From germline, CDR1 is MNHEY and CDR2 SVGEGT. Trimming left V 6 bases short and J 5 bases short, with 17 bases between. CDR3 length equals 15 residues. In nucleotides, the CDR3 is TGTGCCAGCAGCCCCGCTAATCACCGAAACAATGAGCAGTTCTTC. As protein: CASSPANHRNNEQFF.

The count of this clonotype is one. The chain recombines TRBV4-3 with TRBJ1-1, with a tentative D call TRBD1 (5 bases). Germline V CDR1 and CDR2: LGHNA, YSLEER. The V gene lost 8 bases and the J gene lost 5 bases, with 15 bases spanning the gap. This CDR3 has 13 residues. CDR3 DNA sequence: TGCGCCAGCGACTCACAACGGGGGACTGAAGCTTTCTTT. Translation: CASDSQRGTEAFF.

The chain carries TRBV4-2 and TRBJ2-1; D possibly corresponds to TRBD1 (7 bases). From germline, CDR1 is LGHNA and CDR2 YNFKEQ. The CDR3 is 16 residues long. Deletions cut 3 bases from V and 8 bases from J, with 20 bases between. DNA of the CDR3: TGTGCCAGCAGCCACGCCGGGGGACAGCGGAACTATGAGCAGTTCTTC. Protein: CASSHAGGQRNYEQFF.

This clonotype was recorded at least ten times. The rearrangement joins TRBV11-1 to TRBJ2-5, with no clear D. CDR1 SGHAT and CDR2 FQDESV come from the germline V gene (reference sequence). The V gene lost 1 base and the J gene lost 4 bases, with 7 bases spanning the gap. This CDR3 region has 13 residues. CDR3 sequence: CASSLVLGETQYF. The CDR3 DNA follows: TGTGCCAGCAGCTTAGTGCTTGGAGAGACCCAGTACTTC.

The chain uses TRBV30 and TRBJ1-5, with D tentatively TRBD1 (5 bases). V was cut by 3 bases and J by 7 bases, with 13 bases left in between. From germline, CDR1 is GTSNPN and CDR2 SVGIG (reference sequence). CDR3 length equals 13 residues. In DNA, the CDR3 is TGTGCCTGGAGGGGGCAGGTTACCCAGCCCCAGCATTTT. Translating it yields CAWRGQVTQPQHF.

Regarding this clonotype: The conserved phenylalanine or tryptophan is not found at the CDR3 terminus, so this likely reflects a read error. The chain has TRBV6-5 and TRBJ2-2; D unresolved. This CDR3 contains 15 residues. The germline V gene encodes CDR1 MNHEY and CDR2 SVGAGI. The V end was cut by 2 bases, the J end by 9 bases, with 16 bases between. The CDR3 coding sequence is TGTGCCAGCAGTTACAGGTCCGTCAGGCCCTGGGAGCTGTTTGTT. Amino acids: CASSYRSVRPWELFV.

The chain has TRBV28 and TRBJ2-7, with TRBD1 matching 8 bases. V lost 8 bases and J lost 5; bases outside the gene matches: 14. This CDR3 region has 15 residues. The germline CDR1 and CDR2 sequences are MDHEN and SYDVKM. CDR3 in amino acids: CASCCGQGPANEQYF. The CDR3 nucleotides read TGTGCCAGCTGTTGCGGACAGGGACCGGCCAACGAGCAGTACTTC.

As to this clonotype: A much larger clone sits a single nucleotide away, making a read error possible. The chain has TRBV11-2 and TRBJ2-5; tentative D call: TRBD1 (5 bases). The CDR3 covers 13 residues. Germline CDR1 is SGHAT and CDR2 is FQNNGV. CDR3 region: CLSSAGLRETQYF. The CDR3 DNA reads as TGTCTCAGCAGCGCAGGGTTGAGGGAGACCCAGTACTTC.

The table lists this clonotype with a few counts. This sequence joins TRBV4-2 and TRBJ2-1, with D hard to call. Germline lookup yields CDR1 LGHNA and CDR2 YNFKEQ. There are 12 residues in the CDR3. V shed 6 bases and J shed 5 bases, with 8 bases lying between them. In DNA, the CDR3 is TGTGCCAGCAGTCAACGAGACAATGAGCAGTTCTTC. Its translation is CASSQRDNEQFF.

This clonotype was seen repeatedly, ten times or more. The CDR3 loop is CASSHHLQGADSPLHF. DNA of the CDR3: TGCGCCAGCAGCCACCACCTACAGGGGGCGGATTCACCCCTCCACTTT. The chain combines TRBV4-1 with TRBJ1-6, with 9 bases identical to TRBD1. V lost 3 bases, J lost 8 bases, and 8 bases stayed unmatched. The length of the CDR3 is 16 residues. Germline values: CDR1 MGHRA, CDR2 YSYEKL.

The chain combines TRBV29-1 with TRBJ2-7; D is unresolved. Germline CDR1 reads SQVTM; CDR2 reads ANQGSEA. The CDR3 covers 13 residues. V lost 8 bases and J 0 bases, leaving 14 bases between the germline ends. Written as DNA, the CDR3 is TGCAGCATTGCAGGTCTTCCCTCCTACGAGCAGTACTTC. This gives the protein CSIAGLPSYEQYF.

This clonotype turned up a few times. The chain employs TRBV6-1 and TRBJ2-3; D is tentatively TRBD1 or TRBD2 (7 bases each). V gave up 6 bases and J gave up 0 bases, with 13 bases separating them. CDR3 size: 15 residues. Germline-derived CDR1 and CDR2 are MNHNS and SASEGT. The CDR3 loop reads CASSSGDSSTDTQYF. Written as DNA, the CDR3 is TGTGCCAGCAGCAGCGGGGACAGTAGCACAGATACGCAGTATTTT.

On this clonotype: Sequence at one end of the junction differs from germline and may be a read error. CDR3 residues: CASSQTQQGPRSQETKYF. CDR3 nucleotide sequence: TGCGCCAGCAGCCAAACGCAACAGGGGCCGAGGTCCCAAGAGACCAAGTACTTC. The chain has TRBV4-1 and TRBJ2-5, with 7 positions matching TRBD1. The length of the CDR3 is 18 residues. Germline V gene sequence: CDR1 MGHRA, CDR2 YSYEKL.

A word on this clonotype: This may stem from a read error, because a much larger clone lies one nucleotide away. The CDR3 DNA reads TGTGCCAGCTCCCCCAGAGGCGGGGAACAGAACACTGAAGCTTCCTTT. As protein: CASSPRGGEQNTEASF. The chain couples TRBV7-9 to TRBJ1-1; D is unresolved. The CDR3 length is 16 residues. The germline V gene encodes CDR1 SEHNR and CDR2 FQNEAQ (reference sequence).

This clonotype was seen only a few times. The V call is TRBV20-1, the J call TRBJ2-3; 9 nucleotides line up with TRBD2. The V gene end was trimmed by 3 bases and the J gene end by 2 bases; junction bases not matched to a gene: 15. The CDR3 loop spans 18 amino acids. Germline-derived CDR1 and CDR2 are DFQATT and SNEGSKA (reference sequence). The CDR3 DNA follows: TGCAGTGCTAGTGCCTGGACTAGCGCCGAAATCTACACAGATACGCAGTATTTT. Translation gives CSASAWTSAEIYTDTQYF.

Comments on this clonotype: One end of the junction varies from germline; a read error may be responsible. The CDR3 DNA reads as TGTGCCAACAGCGGGACTAGCGGTTACAATGAGCAGTTCTTC. It codes for CANSGTSGYNEQFF. V and J are TRBV11-2 and TRBJ2-1; 11 bases align to TRBD2. CDR1 and CDR2 from the germline V gene are SGHAT and FQNNGV. CDR3 length: 14 residues.

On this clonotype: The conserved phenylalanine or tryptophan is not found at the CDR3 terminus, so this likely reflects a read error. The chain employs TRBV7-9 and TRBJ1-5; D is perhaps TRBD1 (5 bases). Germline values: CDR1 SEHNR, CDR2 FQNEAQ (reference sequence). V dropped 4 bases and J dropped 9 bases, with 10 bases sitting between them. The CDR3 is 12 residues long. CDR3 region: CASSSGGGPQHS. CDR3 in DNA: TGTGCCAGCAGCTCAGGCGGGGGGCCCCAGCATTCT.

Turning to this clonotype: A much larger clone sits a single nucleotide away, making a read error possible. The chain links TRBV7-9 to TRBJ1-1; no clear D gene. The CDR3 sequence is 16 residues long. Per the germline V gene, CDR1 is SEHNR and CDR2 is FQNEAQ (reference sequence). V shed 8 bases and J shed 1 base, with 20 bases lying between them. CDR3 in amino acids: CASSSRGGEQNTEAFF. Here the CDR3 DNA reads TGTGCCAGCTCCTCCAGAGGCGGGGAACAGAACACTGAAGCTTTCTTT.

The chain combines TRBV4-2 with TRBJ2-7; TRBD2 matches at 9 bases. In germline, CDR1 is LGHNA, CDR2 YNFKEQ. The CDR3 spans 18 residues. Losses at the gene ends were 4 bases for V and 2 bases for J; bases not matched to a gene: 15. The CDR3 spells CASSRAGDGAGGTYEQYF. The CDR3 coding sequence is TGTGCCAGCAGCCGAGCCGGCGATGGAGCGGGAGGAACCTACGAGCAGTACTTC.